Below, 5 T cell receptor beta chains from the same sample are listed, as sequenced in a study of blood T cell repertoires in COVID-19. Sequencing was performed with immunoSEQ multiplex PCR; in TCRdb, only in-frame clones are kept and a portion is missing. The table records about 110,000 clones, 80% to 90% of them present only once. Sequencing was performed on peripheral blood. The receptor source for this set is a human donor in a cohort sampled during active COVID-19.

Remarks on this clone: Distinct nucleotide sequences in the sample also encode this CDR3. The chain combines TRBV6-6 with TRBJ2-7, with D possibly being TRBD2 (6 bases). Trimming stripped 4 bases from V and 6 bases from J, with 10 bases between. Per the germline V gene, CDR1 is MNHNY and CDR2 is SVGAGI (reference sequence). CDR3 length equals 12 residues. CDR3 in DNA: TGTGCCAGCAGTTCCGGGGGTGGCGAGCAGTACTTC. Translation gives CASSSGGGEQYF.

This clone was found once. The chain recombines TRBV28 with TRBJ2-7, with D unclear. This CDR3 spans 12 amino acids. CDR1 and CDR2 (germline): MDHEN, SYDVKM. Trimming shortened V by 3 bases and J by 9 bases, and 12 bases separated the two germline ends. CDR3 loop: CASSFSATGQYF. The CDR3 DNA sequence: TGTGCCAGCAGTTTTTCGGCGACTGGGCAGTACTTC.

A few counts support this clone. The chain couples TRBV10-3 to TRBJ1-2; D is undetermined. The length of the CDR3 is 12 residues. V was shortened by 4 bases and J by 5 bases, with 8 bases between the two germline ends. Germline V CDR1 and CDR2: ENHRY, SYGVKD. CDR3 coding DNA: TGTGCCATCAGTGGCGGGAATTATGGCTACACCTTC. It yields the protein CAISGGNYGYTF.

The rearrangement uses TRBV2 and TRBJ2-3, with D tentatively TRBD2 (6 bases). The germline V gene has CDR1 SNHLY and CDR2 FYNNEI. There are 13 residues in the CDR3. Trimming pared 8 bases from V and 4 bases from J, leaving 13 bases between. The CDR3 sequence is CASLAASADTQYF. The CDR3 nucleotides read TGTGCCAGCTTAGCGGCGTCCGCAGATACGCAGTATTTT.

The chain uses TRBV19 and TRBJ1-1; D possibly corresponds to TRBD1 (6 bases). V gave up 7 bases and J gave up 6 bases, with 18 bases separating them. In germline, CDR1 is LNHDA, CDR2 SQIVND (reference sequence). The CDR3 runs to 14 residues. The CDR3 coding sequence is TGTGCCAGTACCCCCGGGAGGGGGTTCGCTGAAGCTTTCTTT. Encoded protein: CASTPGRGFAEAFF.